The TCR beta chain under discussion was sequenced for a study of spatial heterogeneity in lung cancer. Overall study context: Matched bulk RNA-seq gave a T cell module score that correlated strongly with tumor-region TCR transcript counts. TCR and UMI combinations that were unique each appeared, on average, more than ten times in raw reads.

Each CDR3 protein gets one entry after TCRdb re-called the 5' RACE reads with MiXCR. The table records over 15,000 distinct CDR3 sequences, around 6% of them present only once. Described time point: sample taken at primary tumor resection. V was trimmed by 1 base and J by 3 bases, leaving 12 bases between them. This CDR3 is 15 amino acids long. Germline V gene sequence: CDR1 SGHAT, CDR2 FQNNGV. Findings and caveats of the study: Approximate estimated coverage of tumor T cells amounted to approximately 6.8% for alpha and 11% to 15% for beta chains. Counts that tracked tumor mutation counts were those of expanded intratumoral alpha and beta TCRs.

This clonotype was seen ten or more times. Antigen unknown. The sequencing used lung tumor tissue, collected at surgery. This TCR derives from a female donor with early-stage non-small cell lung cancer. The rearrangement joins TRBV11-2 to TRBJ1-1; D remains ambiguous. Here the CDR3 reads CASSLAGQWDTEAFF. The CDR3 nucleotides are TGTGCCAGCAGCTTAGCCGGGCAATGGGACACTGAAGCTTTCTTT.